The 31 T cell receptor beta chains given below trace back to one sample, sequenced in a study of blood T cell repertoires in COVID-19 (dated by TCRdb to about 2020). Library preparation was by the immunoSEQ multiplex PCR assay. In TCRdb, the immuneACCESS table is reduced to in-frame sequences with V and J assigned. These tables do not hold every clone; where another copy was compared, an unresolved V gene accounts for under half, and the others remain unexplained. The sample contains a few hundred thousand clones, approximately 88% of them found a single time. Roughly 1.2% of the sample lies in the top ten. The sample consisted of peripheral blood. These receptors were collected from a man between 35 and 55 years old with acute or convalescent COVID-19.

The J gene is TRBJ2-2, the V gene TRBV7-2; TRBD2 matches at 11 bases. The germline gives CDR1 SGHTA, CDR2 FQGNSA. J gave up 2 bases and V 0 bases, and 5 bases lay outside the gene matches. This CDR3 is built from 18 residues. CDR3 loop: CASSLAGLAALNTGELFF. The CDR3, as DNA: TGTGCCAGCAGCTTAGCGGGACTAGCGGCGCTTAACACCGGGGAGCTGTTTTTT.

The chain is built from TRBV24-1 and TRBJ1-2; D may be TRBD1 (5 bases). V was trimmed by 3 bases and J by 0 bases, leaving 10 bases between them. The CDR3 has 15 residues. Germline CDR1 KGHDR, CDR2 SFDVKD. The CDR3 region has the DNA TGTGCCACCAGTGATGCGACAGTTCCTAACTATGGCTACACCTTC. This translates into CATSDATVPNYGYTF.

For this clone: Other nucleotide sequences from this sample produce the same CDR3. This chain connects TRBV27 to TRBJ2-1, with a possible D match to TRBD1 (6 bases). CDR1 is MNHEY, CDR2 SMNVEV, per germline (reference sequence). There are 13 residues in the CDR3. V was pared by 2 bases and J by 5 bases, with 7 bases between. The CDR3 sequence is CASSLGQNNEQFF. For the CDR3, the DNA is TGTGCCAGCAGTTTAGGACAGAACAATGAGCAGTTCTTC.

The chain employs TRBV5-1 and TRBJ1-1; D is unclear. Germline loops: CDR1 SGHRS, CDR2 YFSETQ. Trimming took off 1 base at V and 3 bases at J, with 10 bases between the two ends. The CDR3 totals 14 residues. The CDR3 protein is CASSLNPSDTEAFF. In DNA form, the CDR3 reads TGCGCCAGCAGCTTGAACCCATCGGACACTGAAGCTTTCTTT.

V usage is TRBV9 and J usage is TRBJ2-5; D possibly corresponds to TRBD2 (5 bases). The CDR3 loop spans 14 amino acids. Trimming took 0 bases from V and 7 from J, leaving 13 bases between them. Germline V gene data show CDR1 as SGDLS and CDR2 as YYNGEE. CDR3 coding DNA: TGTGCCAGCAGCGTAGGTGGAGTCCGGGGGACCCAGTACTTC. It codes for CASSVGGVRGTQYF.

The chain links TRBV29-1 to TRBJ2-3; TRBD2 matches at 8 bases. This CDR3 comprises 15 residues. Unmatched junction bases numbered 6, after V lost 4 bases and J lost 0 bases. Germline V gene sequence: CDR1 SQVTM, CDR2 ANQGSEA. CDR3 in DNA: TGCAGCGTTGCGCGGAGCGGGGGAAGCACAGATACGCAGTATTTT. Translated: CSVARSGGSTDTQYF.

Written as DNA, the CDR3 is TGTGCCAGCAGCTATGGGACAGGTTTGTACTTC. This sequence encodes CASSYGTGLYF. The chain employs TRBV5-6 and TRBJ2-7; 8 positions match TRBD1. V gave up 3 bases and J gave up 12 bases; unmatched junction bases: 5. The CDR3 totals 11 residues. The germline gives CDR1 SGHDT, CDR2 YYEEEE.

The chain has TRBV19 and TRBJ1-2; TRBD1 matches at 7 bases. The CDR3 is 12 amino acids. Germline V gives CDR1 LNHDA, CDR2 SQIVND (reference sequence). J gave up 4 bases and V 7 bases, and 3 bases lay outside the gene matches. The CDR3 loop reads CASNRGVYGYTF. CDR3 nucleotide sequence: TGTGCCAGTAACAGGGGTGTCTATGGCTACACCTTC.

The V and J genes are TRBV29-1 and TRBJ1-2; D unresolved. Germline CDR1 reads SQVTM; CDR2 reads ANQGSEA. The ends were cut back, 5 bases at V and 4 bases at J, with 8 bases in the middle. The CDR3 consists of 11 residues. CDR3 sequence reads: CSVLLSYGYTF. CDR3 DNA: TGCAGCGTTCTTTTGTCCTATGGCTACACCTTC.

The CDR3, as DNA: TGCAGTGCTCTCTCGGACTATGGGCAGTTCTTC. Its translation is CSALSDYGQFF. The V and J genes are TRBV20-1 and TRBJ2-1; possibly TRBD2 for D (6 bases). This CDR3 is built from 11 residues. Per germline, CDR1 DFQATT and CDR2 SNEGSKA (reference sequence). V lost 5 bases, J lost 12 bases, and 14 bases lay in between.

The chain has TRBV2 and TRBJ1-4; D remains ambiguous. Germline assignment: CDR1 SNHLY and CDR2 FYNNEI. The CDR3 spans 14 residues. Deletions cut 6 bases from V and 6 bases from J, with 14 bases between. This CDR3 reads CASSPRGSHEKLFF. The CDR3 DNA is TGTGCCAGCAGCCCCCGAGGGTCGCATGAAAAACTGTTTTTT.

CDR3 sequence reads: CASSSFGGSPNEQFF. The CDR3 nucleotides are TGTGCCAGCAGCTCCTTCGGCGGCTCCCCCAATGAGCAGTTCTTC. The genes are TRBV9 and TRBJ2-1; D ambiguous. V was pared by 4 bases and J by 6 bases, with 17 bases between. Germline assignment: CDR1 SGDLS and CDR2 YYNGEE. This CDR3 has 15 amino acids.

The V gene is TRBV3-1 (or the pseudogene TRBV3-2), the J gene TRBJ2-3; 9 nucleotides align to TRBD2. V shed 5 bases and J 2 bases; nucleotides not matched to a gene: 14. The CDR3 sequence is 18 residues long. Germline V gene sequence: CDR1 LGHDT, CDR2 YNNKEL (reference sequence). The CDR3 reads CASSTLRREGRDTDTQYF. CDR3 DNA sequence: TGTGCCAGCAGCACCCTTCGGCGGGAGGGCCGCGACACAGATACGCAGTATTTT.

V usage is TRBV11-2 and J usage is TRBJ2-3, with D tentatively TRBD2 (5 bases). V shed 2 bases and J shed 2 bases, with 11 bases lying between them. This CDR3 is 15 amino acids long. CDR1 SGHAT and CDR2 FQNNGV come from the germline V gene. CDR3 sequence (DNA): TGTGCCAGCAGCTTATCGGGGTTTAACACAGATACGCAGTATTTT. It encodes CASSLSGFNTDTQYF. Full variable domain (missing parts from reference TRBV11-2 and TRBJ2-3): EAGVAQSPRYKIIEKRQSVAFWCNPISGHATLYWYQQILGQGPKLLIQFQNNGVVDDSQLPKDRFSAERLKGVDSTLKIQPAKLEDSAVYLCASSLSGFNTDTQYFGPGTRLTVL.

The V and J genes are TRBV9 and TRBJ2-1; 7 nucleotides line up with TRBD2. J gave up 8 bases and V 4 bases, and 9 bases lay outside the gene matches. Looked up from germline, CDR1 is SGDLS and CDR2 is YYNGEE. CDR3 size: 14 residues. In DNA, the CDR3 is TGTGCCAGCAGCTCCCCGGGGGGTGGGTATGAGCAGTTCTTC. Translated, it gives CASSSPGGGYEQFF. The whole variable domain, remainder taken from reference TRBV9 and TRBJ2-1, is DSGVTQTPKHLITATGQRVTLRCSPRSGDLSVYWYQQSLDQGLQFLIQYYNGEERAKGNILERFSAQQFPDLHSELNLSSLELGDSALYFCASSSPGGGYEQFFGPGTRLTVL.

The V gene is TRBV27, the J gene TRBJ2-1; tentative D call: TRBD1 (6 bases). V dropped 4 bases and J dropped 5 bases, with 18 bases sitting between them. CDR3 size: 16 residues. Germline loops: CDR1 MNHEY, CDR2 SMNVEV (reference sequence). CDR3 in DNA: TGTGCCAGCAGTTCGCGAAGGGGGTTTACCGACAATGAGCAGTTCTTC. Translating it yields CASSSRRGFTDNEQFF.

The genes are TRBV11-1 and TRBJ1-6; possibly TRBD1 for D (6 bases). The CDR3 runs to 14 residues. CDR1 is SGHAT and CDR2 is FQDESV in the germline V gene (reference sequence). Trimming shortened V by 5 bases and J by 7 bases, and 12 bases separated the two germline ends. CDR3 residues: CASSRGNENSPLHF. As DNA, the CDR3 is TGTGCCAGCAGCAGGGGGAATGAGAATTCACCCCTCCACTTT.

The chain couples TRBV6-5 to TRBJ1-5, with D hard to call. CDR1 and CDR2 (germline): MNHEY, SVGAGI. This CDR3 spans 13 amino acids. V lost 6 bases and J lost 0, with 6 bases in between. The DNA for the CDR3 is TGTGCCAGCAGCGACAATAGCAATCAGCCCCAGCATTTT. Its protein product is CASSDNSNQPQHF.

The chain recombines TRBV30 with TRBJ1-5; D perhaps matches TRBD1 (5 bases). CDR1 and CDR2 (germline): GTSNPN, SVGIG (reference sequence). The V and J ends lost 0 bases and 5 bases respectively, with 14 bases between them. The CDR3 contains 15 residues. This chain's CDR3 is CAWSVINGGDQPQHF. DNA of the CDR3: TGTGCCTGGAGTGTCATTAACGGGGGGGATCAGCCCCAGCATTTT.

The chain recombines TRBV7-2 with TRBJ2-7; 7 nucleotides align to TRBD1. CDR3 length: 15 amino acids. Per the germline V gene, CDR1 is SGHTA and CDR2 is FQGNSA. V lost 5 bases, J lost 2 bases, and 9 bases stayed unmatched. The CDR3 sequence is CASSKTRDSTYEQYF. In DNA form, the CDR3 reads TGTGCCAGCAGCAAGACCCGGGACAGCACCTACGAGCAGTACTTC.

The chain is built from TRBV6-5 and TRBJ1-1; D unresolved. Per the germline V gene, CDR1 is MNHEY and CDR2 is SVGAGI. Trimming left V 6 bases short and J 4 bases short, with 15 bases between. The CDR3 extends over 14 amino acids. In nucleotides, the CDR3 is TGTGCCAGCAGCACAAAATTCAGAACCACTGAAGCTTTCTTT. This sequence encodes CASSTKFRTTEAFF.

The chain's CDR3 is CASSVQYSNQPQHF. The CDR3, as DNA: TGTGCCAGCAGCGTACAGTATAGCAATCAGCCCCAGCATTTT. The chain uses TRBV9 and TRBJ1-5; no firm D call. V was pared by 1 base and J by 0 bases, with 5 bases between. CDR3 length equals 14 residues. Germline CDR1 SGDLS, CDR2 YYNGEE.

This sequence joins TRBV5-6 and TRBJ2-2, with D possibly being TRBD1 (5 bases). The ends were cut back, 2 bases at V and 2 bases at J, with 13 bases in the middle. This CDR3 comprises 16 residues. Per germline, CDR1 SGHDT and CDR2 YYEEEE. CDR3 sequence (DNA): TGTGCCAGCAGCTTCCTGACAGCCCCTAACACCGGGGAGCTGTTTTTT. Translated, it gives CASSFLTAPNTGELFF.

In its sample, this clone was seen a few times. The V gene is TRBV27, the J gene TRBJ2-7, with D perhaps matching TRBD1 (6 bases). CDR3 length: 12 residues. The germline gives CDR1 MNHEY, CDR2 SMNVEV (reference sequence). V lost 0 bases and J 6 bases, leaving 6 bases between the germline ends. Here the CDR3 DNA reads TGTGCCAGCAGTTTATCAGGGGGCGAGCAGTACTTC. Its translation: CASSLSGGEQYF.

V usage is TRBV7-2 and J usage is TRBJ2-7; possible D gene TRBD1, 6 bases. Germline V gene data show CDR1 as SGHTA and CDR2 as FQGNSA. This CDR3 is 17 amino acids long. Deletions cut 3 bases from V and 3 bases from J, with 21 bases between. CDR3 DNA: TGTGCCAGCAGCTTGAGAAGATCCCCTGAAGGGGGCTACGAGCAGTACTTC. Translation gives CASSLRRSPEGGYEQYF.

The V and J genes are TRBV4-2 and TRBJ1-3; 12 positions match TRBD1. V lost 0 bases to trimming and J lost 3 bases; unmatched junction nucleotides: 6. There are 18 residues in the CDR3. Germline-derived CDR1 and CDR2 are LGHNA and YNFKEQ. CDR3 bases: TGTGCCAGCAGCCAAGAGTCGGGACAGGGGGCGATTGGAAACACCATATATTTT. Residues: CASSQESGQGAIGNTIYF.

The V gene is TRBV19, the J gene TRBJ1-3; D unresolved. The germline V gene has CDR1 LNHDA and CDR2 SQIVND (reference sequence). CDR3 length equals 17 residues. V was pared by 6 bases and J by 0 bases, with 18 bases between. CDR3 sequence (DNA): TGTGCCAGTAGCAATCGGCGGGCGCGGGTCTCTGGAAACACCATATATTTT. It translates to CASSNRRARVSGNTIYF.

This chain uses TRBV6-1 with TRBJ2-5; D is possibly TRBD2 (5 bases). CDR1 is MNHNS, CDR2 SASEGT, per germline. This CDR3 has 14 residues. V was cut by 2 bases and J by 7 bases, with 14 bases left in between. CDR3 in amino acids: CASSEQTTPGTQYF. The CDR3 DNA sequence: TGTGCCAGCAGTGAACAGACTACCCCCGGGACCCAGTACTTC.

This chain links TRBV7-9 with TRBJ2-7; 9 bases fit TRBD2. V shed 5 bases, J shed 1 base, and the junction held 9 bases outside the gene matches. Germline V CDR1 and CDR2: SEHNR, FQNEAQ (reference sequence). The CDR3 length is 16 residues. The CDR3 sequence is CASSKRLAGNSYEQYF. CDR3 coding DNA: TGTGCCAGCAGCAAACGTCTAGCGGGAAATTCCTACGAGCAGTACTTC. The whole variable domain, filled in from reference TRBV7-9 and TRBJ2-7, reads DTGVSQNPRHKITKRGQNVTFRCDPISEHNRLYWYRQTLGQGPEFLTYFQNEAQLEKSRLLSDRFSAERPKGSFSTLEIQRTEQGDSAMYLCASSKRLAGNSYEQYFGPGTRLTVT.

This chain joins TRBV5-1 and TRBJ2-7; 8 bases map to TRBD1. Germline CDR1 and CDR2: SGHRS and YFSETQ. The CDR3 has 15 residues. The V and J ends lost 0 bases and 2 bases, in that order; junction bases with no gene match: 4. The CDR3 DNA is TGCGCCAGCAGCTTGGTAACAGGGGGAACCTACGAGCAGTACTTC. This translates into CASSLVTGGTYEQYF.

The V and J genes are TRBV19 and TRBJ1-4, with D possibly being TRBD1 (6 bases). This CDR3 is built from 14 residues. The V gene lost 5 bases and the J gene lost 6 bases, with 13 bases spanning the gap. From germline, CDR1 is LNHDA and CDR2 SQIVND (reference sequence). DNA for the CDR3: TGTGCCAGTAGTCGCCAACAGGGAGATGAAAAACTGTTTTTT. Protein sequence: CASSRQQGDEKLFF.